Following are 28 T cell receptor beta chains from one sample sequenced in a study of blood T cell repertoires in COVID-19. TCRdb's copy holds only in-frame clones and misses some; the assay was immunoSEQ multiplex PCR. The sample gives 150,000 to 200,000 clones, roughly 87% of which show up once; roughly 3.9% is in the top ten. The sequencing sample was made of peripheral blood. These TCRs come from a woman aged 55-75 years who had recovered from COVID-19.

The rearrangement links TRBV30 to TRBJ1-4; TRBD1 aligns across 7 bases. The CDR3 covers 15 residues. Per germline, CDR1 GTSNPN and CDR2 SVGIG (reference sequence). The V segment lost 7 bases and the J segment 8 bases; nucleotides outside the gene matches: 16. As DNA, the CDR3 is TGTGCCTTCTATTCTAAAACAGGGGCTTCAGAAAAACTGTTTTTT. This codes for CAFYSKTGASEKLFF.

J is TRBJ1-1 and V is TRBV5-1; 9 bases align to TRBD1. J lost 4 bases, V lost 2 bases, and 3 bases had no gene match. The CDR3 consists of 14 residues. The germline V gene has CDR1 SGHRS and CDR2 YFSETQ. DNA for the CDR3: TGCGCCAGCAGCTTCGGGACAGGGATCACTGAAGCTTTCTTT. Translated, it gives CASSFGTGITEAFF.

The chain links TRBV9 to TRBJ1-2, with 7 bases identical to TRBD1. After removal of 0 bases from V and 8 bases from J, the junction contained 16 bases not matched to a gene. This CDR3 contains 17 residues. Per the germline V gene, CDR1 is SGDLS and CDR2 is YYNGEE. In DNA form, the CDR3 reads TGTGCCAGCAGCGTAGAAGGGTACGGAGGGGGCTCTTGGGGCTACACCTTC. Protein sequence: CASSVEGYGGGSWGYTF.

CDR3 nucleotide sequence: TGTGCCAGCAGTGAGTGGACTACCTCCTACAATGAGCAGTTCTTC. As protein: CASSEWTTSYNEQFF. The rearrangement uses TRBV2 and TRBJ2-1, with D maybe TRBD2 (6 bases). The CDR3 totals 15 residues. Per the germline V gene, CDR1 is SNHLY and CDR2 is FYNNEI. Trimming removed 3 bases from V and 0 bases from J, with 9 bases in between.

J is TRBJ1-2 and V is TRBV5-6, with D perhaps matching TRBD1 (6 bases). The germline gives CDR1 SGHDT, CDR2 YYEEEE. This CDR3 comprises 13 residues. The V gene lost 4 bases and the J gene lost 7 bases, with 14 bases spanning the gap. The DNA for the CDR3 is TGTGCCAGCAGCCTCTCACAGGGAGCTGGCTACACCTTC. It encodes CASSLSQGAGYTF.

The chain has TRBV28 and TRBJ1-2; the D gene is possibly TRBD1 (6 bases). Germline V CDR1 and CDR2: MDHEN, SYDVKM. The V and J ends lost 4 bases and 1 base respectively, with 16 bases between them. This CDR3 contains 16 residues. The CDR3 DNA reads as TGTGCCAGCAGTTCCGGGACACCGCCGCTTAACTATGGCTACACCTTC. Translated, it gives CASSSGTPPLNYGYTF.

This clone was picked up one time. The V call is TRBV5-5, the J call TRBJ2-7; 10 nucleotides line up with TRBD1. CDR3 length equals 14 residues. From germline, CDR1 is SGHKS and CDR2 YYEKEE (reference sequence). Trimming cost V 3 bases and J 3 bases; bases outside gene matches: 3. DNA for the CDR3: TGTGCCAGCAGCTATGGACAGGGGGTCTACGAGCAGTACTTC. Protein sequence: CASSYGQGVYEQYF.

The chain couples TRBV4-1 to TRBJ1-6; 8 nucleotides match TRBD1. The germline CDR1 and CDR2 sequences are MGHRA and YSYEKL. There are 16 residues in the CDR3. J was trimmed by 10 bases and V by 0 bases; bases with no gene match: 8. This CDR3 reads CASSQDSAGGRSPLHF. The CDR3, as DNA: TGCGCCAGCAGCCAAGATTCCGCAGGGGGCCGCTCACCCCTCCACTTT.

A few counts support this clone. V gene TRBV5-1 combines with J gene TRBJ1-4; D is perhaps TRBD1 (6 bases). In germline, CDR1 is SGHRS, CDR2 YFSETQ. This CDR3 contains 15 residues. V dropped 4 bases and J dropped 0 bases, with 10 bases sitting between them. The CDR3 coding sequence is TGCGCCAGCAGCACAGGGACGGCAACTAATGAAAAACTGTTTTTT. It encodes CASSTGTATNEKLFF.

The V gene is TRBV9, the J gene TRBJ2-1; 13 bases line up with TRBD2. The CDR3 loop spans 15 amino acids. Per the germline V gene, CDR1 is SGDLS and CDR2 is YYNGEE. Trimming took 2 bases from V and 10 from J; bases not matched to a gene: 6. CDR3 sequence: CASSVRLAGGREQFF. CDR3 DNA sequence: TGTGCCAGCAGCGTGAGACTAGCGGGGGGTCGGGAGCAGTTCTTC.

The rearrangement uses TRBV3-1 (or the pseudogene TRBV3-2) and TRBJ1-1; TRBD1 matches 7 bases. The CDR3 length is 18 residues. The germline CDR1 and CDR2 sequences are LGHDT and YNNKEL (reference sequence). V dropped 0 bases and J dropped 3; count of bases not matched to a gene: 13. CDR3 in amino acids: CASSQDRGTVGLYTEAFF. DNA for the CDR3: TGTGCCAGCAGCCAAGATCGAGGGACAGTCGGATTATACACTGAAGCTTTCTTT.

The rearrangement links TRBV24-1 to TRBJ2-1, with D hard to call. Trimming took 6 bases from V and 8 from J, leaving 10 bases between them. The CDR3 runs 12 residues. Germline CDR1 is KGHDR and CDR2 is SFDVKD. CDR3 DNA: TGTGCCACCAGTCCCTCGAGCGATGAGCAGTTCTTC. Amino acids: CATSPSSDEQFF.

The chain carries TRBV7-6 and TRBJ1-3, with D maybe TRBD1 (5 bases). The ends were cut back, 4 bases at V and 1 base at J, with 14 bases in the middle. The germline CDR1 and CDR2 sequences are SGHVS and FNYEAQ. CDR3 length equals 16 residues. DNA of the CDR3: TGTGCCAGCAGCTCCCTCGGGGGACTTTCTGGAAACACCATATATTTT. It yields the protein CASSSLGGLSGNTIYF.

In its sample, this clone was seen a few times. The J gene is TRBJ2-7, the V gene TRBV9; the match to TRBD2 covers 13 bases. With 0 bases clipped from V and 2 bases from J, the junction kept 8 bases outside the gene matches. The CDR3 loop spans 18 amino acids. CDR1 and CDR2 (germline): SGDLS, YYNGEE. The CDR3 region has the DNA TGTGCCAGCAGCGTAGGACTAGCGGGGGGTCCGACGGCCTACGAGCAGTACTTC. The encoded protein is CASSVGLAGGPTAYEQYF.

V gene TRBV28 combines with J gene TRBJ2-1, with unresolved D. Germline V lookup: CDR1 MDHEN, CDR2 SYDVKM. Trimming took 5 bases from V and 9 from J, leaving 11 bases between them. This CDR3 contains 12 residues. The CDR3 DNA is TGTGCCAGCAGTACCGCAGGTCGTGAGCAGTTCTTC. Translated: CASSTAGREQFF.

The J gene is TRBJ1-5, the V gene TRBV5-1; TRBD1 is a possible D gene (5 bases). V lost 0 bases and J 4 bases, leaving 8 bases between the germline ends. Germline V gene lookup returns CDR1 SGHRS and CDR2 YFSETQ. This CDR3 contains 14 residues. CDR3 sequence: CASSLEGRNQPQHF. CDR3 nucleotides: TGCGCCAGCAGCTTGGAGGGGCGGAATCAGCCCCAGCATTTT.

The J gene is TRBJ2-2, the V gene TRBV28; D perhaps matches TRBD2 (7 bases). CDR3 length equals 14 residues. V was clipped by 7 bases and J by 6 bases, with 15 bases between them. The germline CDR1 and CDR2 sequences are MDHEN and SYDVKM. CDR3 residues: CASTGRGPAGELFF. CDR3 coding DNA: TGTGCCAGCACGGGGCGGGGGCCCGCCGGGGAGCTGTTTTTT. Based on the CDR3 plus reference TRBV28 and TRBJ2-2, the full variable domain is DVKVTQSSRYLVKRTGEKVFLECVQDMDHENMFWYRQDPGLGLRLIYFSYDVKMKEKGDIPEGYSVSREKKERFSLILESASTNQTSMYLCASTGRGPAGELFFGEGSRLTVL.

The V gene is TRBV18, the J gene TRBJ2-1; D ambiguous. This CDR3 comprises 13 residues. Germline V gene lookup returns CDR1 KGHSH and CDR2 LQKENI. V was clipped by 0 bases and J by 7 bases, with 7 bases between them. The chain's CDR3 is CASSPPGSNEQFF. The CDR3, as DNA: TGTGCCAGCTCACCACCGGGCTCGAATGAGCAGTTCTTC.

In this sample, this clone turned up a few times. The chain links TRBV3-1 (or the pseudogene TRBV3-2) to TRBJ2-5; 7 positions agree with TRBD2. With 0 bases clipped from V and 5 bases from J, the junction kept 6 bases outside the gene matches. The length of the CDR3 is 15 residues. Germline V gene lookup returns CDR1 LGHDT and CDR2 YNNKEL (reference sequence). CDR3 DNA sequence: TGTGCCAGCAGCCAAGATGGGAGGGCGGGGGAGACCCAGTACTTC. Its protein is CASSQDGRAGETQYF.

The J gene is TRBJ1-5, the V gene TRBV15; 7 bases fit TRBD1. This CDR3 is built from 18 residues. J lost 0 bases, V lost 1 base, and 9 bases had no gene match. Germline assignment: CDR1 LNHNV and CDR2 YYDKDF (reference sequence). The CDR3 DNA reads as TGTGCCACCAGCAGAGTTCGAGGGGGCGAAAATAGCAATCAGCCCCAGCATTTT. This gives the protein CATSRVRGGENSNQPQHF. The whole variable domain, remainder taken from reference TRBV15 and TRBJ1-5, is DAMVIQNPRYQVTQFGKPVTLSCSQTLNHNVMYWYQQKSSQAPKLLFHYYDKDFNNEADTPDNFQSRRPNTSFCFLDIRSPGLGDTAMYLCATSRVRGGENSNQPQHFGDGTRLSIL.

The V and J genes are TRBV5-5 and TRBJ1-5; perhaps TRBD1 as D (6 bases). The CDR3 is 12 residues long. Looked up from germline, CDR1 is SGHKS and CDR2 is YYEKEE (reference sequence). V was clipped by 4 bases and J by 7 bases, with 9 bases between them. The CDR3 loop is CASSTGIQPQHF. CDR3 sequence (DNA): TGTGCCAGCAGCACAGGGATACAGCCCCAGCATTTT.

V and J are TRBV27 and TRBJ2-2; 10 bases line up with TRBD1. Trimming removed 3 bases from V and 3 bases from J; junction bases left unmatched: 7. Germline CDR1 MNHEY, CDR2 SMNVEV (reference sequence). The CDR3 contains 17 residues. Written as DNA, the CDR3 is TGTGCCAGCAGTTTGATTGCGGGACAGGGGTACACCGGGGAGCTGTTTTTT. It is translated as CASSLIAGQGYTGELFF.

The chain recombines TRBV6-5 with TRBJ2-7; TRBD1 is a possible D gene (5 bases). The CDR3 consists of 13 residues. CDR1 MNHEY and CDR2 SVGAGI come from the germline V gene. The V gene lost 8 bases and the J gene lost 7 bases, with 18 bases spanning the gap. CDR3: CASWNGQGREQYF. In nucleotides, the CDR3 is TGTGCCAGCTGGAATGGACAAGGACGTGAGCAGTACTTC.

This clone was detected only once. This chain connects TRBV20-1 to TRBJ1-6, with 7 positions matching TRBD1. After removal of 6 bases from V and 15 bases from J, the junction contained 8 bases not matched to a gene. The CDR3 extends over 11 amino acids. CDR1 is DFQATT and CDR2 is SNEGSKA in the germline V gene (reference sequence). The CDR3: CSAQRGTVLHF. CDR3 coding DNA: TGCAGTGCCCAGAGGGGGACAGTCCTCCACTTT.

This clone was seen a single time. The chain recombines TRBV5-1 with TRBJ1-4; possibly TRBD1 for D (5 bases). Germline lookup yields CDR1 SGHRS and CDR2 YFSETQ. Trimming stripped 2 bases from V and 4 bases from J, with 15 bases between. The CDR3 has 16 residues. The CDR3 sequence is CASSFRSGELNEKLFF. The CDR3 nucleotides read TGCGCCAGCAGCTTTAGATCGGGGGAACTTAATGAAAAACTGTTTTTT.

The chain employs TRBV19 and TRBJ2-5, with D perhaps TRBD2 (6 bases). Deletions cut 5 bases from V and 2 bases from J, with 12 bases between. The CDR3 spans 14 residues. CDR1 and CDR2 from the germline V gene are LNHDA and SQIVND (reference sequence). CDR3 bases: TGTGCCAGTAGTTCGCGGGGACCTCAAGAGACCCAGTACTTC. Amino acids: CASSSRGPQETQYF.

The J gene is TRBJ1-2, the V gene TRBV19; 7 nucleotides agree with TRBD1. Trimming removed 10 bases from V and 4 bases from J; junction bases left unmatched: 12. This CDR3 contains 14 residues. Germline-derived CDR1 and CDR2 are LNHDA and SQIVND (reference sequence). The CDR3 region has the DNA TGTGCCACCGAGGGGACAGACAAGTTCTATGGCTACACCTTC. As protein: CATEGTDKFYGYTF. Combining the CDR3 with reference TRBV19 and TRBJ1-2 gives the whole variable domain DGGITQSPKYLFRKEGQNVTLSCEQNLNHDAMYWYRQDPGQGLRLIYYSQIVNDFQKGDIAEGYSVSREKKESFPLTVTSAQKNPTAFYLCATEGTDKFYGYTFGSGTRLTVV.

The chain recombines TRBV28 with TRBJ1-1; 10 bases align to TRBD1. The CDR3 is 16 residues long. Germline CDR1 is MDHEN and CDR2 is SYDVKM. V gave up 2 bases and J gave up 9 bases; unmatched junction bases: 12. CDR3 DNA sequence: TGTGCCAGCAGTTTACCATCCGGGACAGGGGAGCGACAAGCTTTCTTT. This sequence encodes CASSLPSGTGERQAFF.